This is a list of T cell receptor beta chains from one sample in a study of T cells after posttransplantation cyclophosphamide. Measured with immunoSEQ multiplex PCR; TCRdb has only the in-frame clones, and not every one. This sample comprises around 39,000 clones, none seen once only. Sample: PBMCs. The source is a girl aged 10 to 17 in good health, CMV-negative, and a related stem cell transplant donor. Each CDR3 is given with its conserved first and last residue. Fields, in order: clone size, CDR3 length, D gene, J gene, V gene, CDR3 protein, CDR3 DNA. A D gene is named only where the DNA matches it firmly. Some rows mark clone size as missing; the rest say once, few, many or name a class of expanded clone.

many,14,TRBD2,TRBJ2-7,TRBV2,CASSAASGGYEQYF,TGTGCCAGCAGTGCCGCTAGCGGGGGATACGAGCAGTACTTC
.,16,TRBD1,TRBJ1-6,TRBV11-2,CASSSEPGQGVSPLHF,TGTGCCAGCAGCTCAGAGCCGGGACAGGGAGTTTCACCCCTCCACTTT
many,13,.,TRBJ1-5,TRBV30,CAASQGFNQPQHF,TGTGCCGCCTCGCAGGGGTTTAATCAGCCCCAGCATTTT
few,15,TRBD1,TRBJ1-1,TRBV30,CAWSQRGRRDTEAFF,TGTGCCTGGAGTCAGAGGGGGCGGAGGGACACTGAAGCTTTCTTT
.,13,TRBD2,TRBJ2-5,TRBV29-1,CSVEREGRETQYF,TGCAGCGTTGAGCGGGAGGGCCGAGAGACCCAGTACTTC
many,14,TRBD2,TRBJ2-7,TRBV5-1,CASSFSGGSYEQYF,TGCGCCAGCAGCTTTAGCGGGGGGTCCTACGAGCAGTACTTC
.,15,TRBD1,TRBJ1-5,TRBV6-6,CASKRQGAAGQPQHF,TGTGCCAGCAAGAGACAGGGGGCCGCAGGGCAGCCCCAGCATTTT
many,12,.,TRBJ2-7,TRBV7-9,CAGGSGSYEQYF,TGTGCCGGGGGTAGCGGATCCTACGAGCAGTACTTC
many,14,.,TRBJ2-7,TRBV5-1,CASSSVVQGYEQYF,TGCGCCAGCAGCTCCGTCGTCCAGGGTTACGAGCAGTACTTC
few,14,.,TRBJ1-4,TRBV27,CASSLVEGGEKLFF,TGTGCCAGCAGTTTAGTCGAAGGGGGTGAAAAACTGTTTTTT
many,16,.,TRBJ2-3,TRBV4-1,CASSQVDRLFTDTQYF,TGCGCCAGCAGCCAAGTGGACAGACTTTTCACAGATACGCAGTATTTT
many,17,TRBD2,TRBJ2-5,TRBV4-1,CASSPSTGTSGQETQYF,TGCGCCAGCAGCCCTTCCACTGGGACTAGCGGACAAGAGACCCAGTACTTC
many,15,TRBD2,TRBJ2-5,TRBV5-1,CASSDSGGKLETQYF,TGCGCCAGCAGCGATAGCGGGGGCAAGTTGGAGACCCAGTACTTC
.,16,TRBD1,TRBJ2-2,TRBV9,CASSVGAGGRTGELFF,TGTGCCAGCAGCGTAGGAGCAGGGGGCAGGACCGGGGAGCTGTTTTTT
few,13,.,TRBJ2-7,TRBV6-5,CASSSGDNYEQYF,TGTGCCAGCAGTTCCGGGGACAACTACGAGCAGTACTTC
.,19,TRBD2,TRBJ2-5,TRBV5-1,CASSRQGRLAGGAEETQYF,TGCGCCAGCAGCAGACAGGGGAGACTAGCGGGGGGGGCCGAAGAGACCCAGTACTTC
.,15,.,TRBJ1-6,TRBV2,CASSETDRENSPLHF,TGTGCCAGCAGTGAGACGGACAGAGAAAATTCACCCCTCCACTTT
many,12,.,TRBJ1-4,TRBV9,CASSVDGEKLFF,TGTGCCAGCAGCGTAGACGGTGAAAAACTGTTTTTT
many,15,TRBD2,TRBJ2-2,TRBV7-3,CASSLNKGRAGELFF,TGTGCCAGCAGCCTTAACAAGGGGAGGGCCGGGGAGCTGTTTTTT
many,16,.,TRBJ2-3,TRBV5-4,CASSQGWVTNTDTQYF,TGTGCCAGCAGCCAGGGTTGGGTCACGAACACAGATACGCAGTATTTT
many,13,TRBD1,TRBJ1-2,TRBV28,CASSLSGGDGYTF,TGTGCCAGCAGTTTATCAGGGGGCGATGGCTACACCTTC
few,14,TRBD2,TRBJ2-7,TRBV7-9,CASSHSGGSYEQYF,TGTGCCAGCAGCCACAGCGGGGGATCCTACGAGCAGTACTTC
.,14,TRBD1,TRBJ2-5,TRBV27,CASTPGQGIGAQYF,TGTGCCAGCACCCCGGGACAGGGGATCGGGGCCCAGTACTTC
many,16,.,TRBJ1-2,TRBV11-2,CASSKTEGSEGDGYTF,TGTGCCAGCAGTAAGACAGAAGGCAGCGAAGGCGATGGCTACACCTTC
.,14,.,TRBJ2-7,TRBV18,CASSPPNGVYEQYF,TGTGCCAGCTCACCACCGAACGGGGTCTACGAGCAGTACTTC
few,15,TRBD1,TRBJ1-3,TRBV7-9,CASSLLDRDGNTIYF,TGTGCCAGCAGCTTACTGGACAGGGACGGAAACACCATATATTTT
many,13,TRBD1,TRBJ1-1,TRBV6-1,CASSRDRQREAFF,TGTGCCAGCAGTAGGGACAGACAACGAGAAGCTTTCTTT
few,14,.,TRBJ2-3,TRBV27,CASSLGGGTDTQYF,TGTGCCAGCAGTTTGGGGGGAGGCACAGATACGCAGTATTTT
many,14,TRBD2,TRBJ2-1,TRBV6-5,CASNRLAGAGEQFF,TGTGCCAGCAACAGACTAGCGGGGGCGGGTGAGCAGTTCTTC
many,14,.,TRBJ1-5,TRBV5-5,CASTRGGLNQPQHF,TGTGCCAGCACCCGGGGAGGGCTCAATCAGCCCCAGCATTTT
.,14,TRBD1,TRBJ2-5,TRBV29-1,CSVPGQGGGETQYF,TGCAGCGTCCCGGGACAGGGAGGGGGGGAGACCCAGTACTTC
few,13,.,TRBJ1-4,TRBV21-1,CASGEGTNEKLFF,TGTGCCAGCGGAGAAGGTACTAATGAAAAACTGTTTTTT
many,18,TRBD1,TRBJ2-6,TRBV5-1,CASSREGQGASGANVLTF,TGCGCCAGCAGCAGGGAAGGACAGGGGGCGTCAGGGGCCAACGTCCTGACTTTC
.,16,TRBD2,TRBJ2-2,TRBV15,CATSRGLAGATGELFF,TGTGCCACCAGCAGAGGACTAGCGGGAGCTACCGGGGAGCTGTTTTTT
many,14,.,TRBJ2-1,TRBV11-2,CASSLVGAEVEQFF,TGTGCCAGCAGCTTAGTAGGGGCCGAAGTTGAGCAGTTCTTC
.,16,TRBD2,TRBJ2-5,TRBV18,CASSPGSGRDQETQYF,TGTGCCAGCTCACCCGGTAGCGGGAGGGATCAAGAGACCCAGTACTTC
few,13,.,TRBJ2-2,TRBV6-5,CASSYGAGLGLFF,TGTGCCAGCAGTTACGGCGCGGGCTTGGGGCTGTTTTTT
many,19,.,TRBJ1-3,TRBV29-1,CSVEDPIGDRLSSGNTIYF,TGCAGCGTTGAAGATCCAATTGGAGACAGGTTGAGCTCTGGAAACACCATATATTTT
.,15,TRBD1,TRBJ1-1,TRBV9,CASSVGTGGNTEAFF,TGTGCCAGCAGCGTAGGGACAGGAGGGAACACTGAAGCTTTCTTT
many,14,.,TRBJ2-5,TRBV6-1,CASSIFRREETQYF,TGTGCCAGCAGTATTTTCAGGCGTGAAGAGACCCAGTACTTC
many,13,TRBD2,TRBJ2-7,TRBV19,CASSLRLASEQYF,TGTGCCAGTAGTCTCAGACTAGCTTCCGAGCAGTACTTC
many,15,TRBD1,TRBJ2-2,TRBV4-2,CASSQRTGVTGELFF,TGTGCCAGCAGCCAGAGGACAGGGGTCACCGGGGAGCTGTTTTTT
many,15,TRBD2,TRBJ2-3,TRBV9,CASSARTSRFDTQYF,TGTGCCAGCAGCGCCCGGACTAGCCGTTTCGATACGCAGTATTTT
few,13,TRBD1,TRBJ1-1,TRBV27,CASSPTGIKQAFF,TGTGCCAGCAGCCCGACAGGGATAAAGCAAGCTTTCTTT
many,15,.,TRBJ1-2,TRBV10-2,CASSESVTGVDGYTF,TGCGCCAGCAGTGAGTCGGTTACAGGTGTGGATGGCTACACCTTC
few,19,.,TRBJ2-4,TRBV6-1,CASSESGLGILLAKNIQYF,TGTGCCAGCAGTGAATCCGGGTTAGGAATTCTTTTAGCCAAAAACATTCAGTACTTC
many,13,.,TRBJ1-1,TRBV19,CASITRANTEAFF,TGTGCCAGTATAACGCGAGCGAACACTGAAGCTTTCTTT
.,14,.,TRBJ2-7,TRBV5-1,CASSLDPGVYEQYF,TGCGCCAGCAGCTTGGATCCAGGGGTATACGAGCAGTACTTC
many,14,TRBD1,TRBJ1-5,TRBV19,CASRYRGVNQPQHF,TGTGCCAGTAGGTACAGGGGTGTGAATCAGCCCCAGCATTTT
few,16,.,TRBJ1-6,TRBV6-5,CASSYSMGGNNSPLHF,TGTGCCAGCAGTTACTCGATGGGAGGCAATAATTCACCCCTCCACTTT
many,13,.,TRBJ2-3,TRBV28,CASSYRGLDTQYF,TGTGCCAGCAGTTACCGGGGGTTAGATACGCAGTATTTT
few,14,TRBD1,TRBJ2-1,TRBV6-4,CASSDGTGGNEQFF,TGTGCCAGCAGTGACGGGACAGGGGGCAATGAGCAGTTCTTC
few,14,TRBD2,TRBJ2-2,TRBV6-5,CASRRLAETGELFF,TGTGCCAGCAGGAGACTAGCGGAGACCGGGGAGCTGTTTTTT